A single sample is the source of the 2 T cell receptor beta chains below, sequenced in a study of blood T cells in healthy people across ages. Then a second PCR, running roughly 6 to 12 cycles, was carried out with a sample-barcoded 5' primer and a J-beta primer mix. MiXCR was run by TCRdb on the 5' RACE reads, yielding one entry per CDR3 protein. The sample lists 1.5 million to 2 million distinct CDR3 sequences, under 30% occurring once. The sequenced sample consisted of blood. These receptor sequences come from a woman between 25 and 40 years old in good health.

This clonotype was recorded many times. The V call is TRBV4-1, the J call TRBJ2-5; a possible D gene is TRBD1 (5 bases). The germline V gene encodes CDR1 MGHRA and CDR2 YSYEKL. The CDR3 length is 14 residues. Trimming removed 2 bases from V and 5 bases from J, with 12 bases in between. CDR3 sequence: CASSQLGLGETQYF. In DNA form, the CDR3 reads TGCGCCAGCAGCCAATTGGGGCTGGGGGAGACCCAGTACTTC.

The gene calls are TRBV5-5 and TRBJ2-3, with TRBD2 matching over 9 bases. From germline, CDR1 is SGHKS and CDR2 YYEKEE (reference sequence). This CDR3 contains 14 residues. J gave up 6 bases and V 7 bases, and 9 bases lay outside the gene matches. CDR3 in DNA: TGTGCCAGCGGGACTAGCAGTTCGTTTGATACGCAGTATTTT. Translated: CASGTSSSFDTQYF.